This TCR beta chain was obtained from a study of cytomegalovirus exposure and HLA in healthy donors. Across the study: Within an early data release were about 85 million unique TCRs drawn from HLA-typed donors. Ancestry clustering placed 81% of a few hundred genotyped donors in the Caucasian-associated cluster.

On this clone itself: Antigen: not known.

Primers: 60 Vbeta forward and 13 Jbeta reverse. Profiling relied on immunoSEQ multiplex PCR, and the TCRdb table lists in-frame clones only, not all of them. The table shows 250,000 or so clones, with about nine tenths occurring only once. Study-level points and caveats: According to the study, roughly 160 TCR beta chains were cytomegalovirus-associated.

Every donor was a healthy person donating bone marrow. The source is a girl aged 2-10 years in good health and CMV-seronegative. The specimen was PBMCs.

The DNA for the CDR3 is TGTGCCAGCAGTGGAGGGGGTGGAGGCTACACCTTC. Translation: CASSGGGGGYTF. This rearrangement joins TRBV2 to TRBJ1-2; a possible D gene is TRBD1 (6 bases). The V gene's germline CDR1 is SNHLY and CDR2 FYNNEI. Between the trimmed V and J ends, which lost 4 bases and 8 bases, there was a span of 11 bases. There are 12 residues in the CDR3.